The TCR beta chain under discussion was sequenced for a study of blood T cell repertoires in COVID-19. There are 15 residues in the CDR3. V was clipped by 3 bases and J by 1 base, with 13 bases between them. The germline V gene encodes CDR1 MNHNS and CDR2 SASEGT. Generated by immunoSEQ multiplex PCR, the TCRdb table keeps only in-frame clones and is missing some. The sample holds about 160,000 clones, around four fifths seen once. This TCR was sampled from a woman at least 80 years old with acute or convalescent COVID-19. The sequencing input was peripheral blood. The J gene is TRBJ2-7, the V gene TRBV6-1, with a possible D match to TRBD2 (6 bases). The CDR3 DNA sequence: TGTGCCAGCAGTGATAGGGCGGGGAGGTCCTACGAGCAGTACTTC. It is translated as CASSDRAGRSYEQYF.